Below are 31 T cell receptor beta chains sequenced from a single sample in a study of T cells in localized non-small cell lung cancer. The protocol was immunoSEQ multiplex PCR, while the TCRdb copy is restricted to in-frame clones and leaves out a portion. The data hold about 130,000 clones, with around 89% observed a single time. This material consisted of peripheral blood, taken before any cancer treatment. The receptors derive from a female donor at least 60 years old with stage I lung adenocarcinoma.

V usage is TRBV6-6 and J usage is TRBJ2-2, with D hard to call. Germline lookup yields CDR1 MNHNY and CDR2 SVGAGI (reference sequence). The ends were cut back, 10 bases at V and 0 bases at J, with 12 bases in the middle. CDR3 length: 14 residues. Here the CDR3 reads CATRGTSNTGELFF. The CDR3 nucleotides read TGTGCCACAAGAGGAACTTCGAACACCGGGGAGCTGTTTTTT.

V and J are TRBV27 and TRBJ2-5; 13 bases fit TRBD2. J lost 4 bases, V lost 4 bases, and 9 bases had no gene match. In germline, CDR1 is MNHEY, CDR2 SMNVEV (reference sequence). The CDR3 has 17 amino acids. CDR3 region: CASSSRTSGRGRETQYF. The CDR3 DNA sequence: TGTGCCAGCAGTTCCCGGACTAGCGGGAGAGGACGAGAGACCCAGTACTTC.

The gene calls are TRBV7-2 and TRBJ2-7, with 9 bases lining up with TRBD2. The CDR3 extends over 15 amino acids. Trimming cost V 5 bases and J 3 bases; bases outside gene matches: 8. Germline V gives CDR1 SGHTA, CDR2 FQGNSA. The CDR3 protein is CASSTYSGSNYEQYF. CDR3 in DNA: TGTGCCAGCAGCACATATAGCGGGAGTAACTACGAGCAGTACTTC.

The chain combines TRBV9 with TRBJ2-1; 14 nucleotides line up with TRBD2. The length of the CDR3 is 15 residues. Losses at the gene ends were 3 bases for V and 7 bases for J; bases not matched to a gene: 3. Germline CDR1 and CDR2: SGDLS and YYNGEE. The CDR3 loop is CASSAGTSGSNEQFF. As DNA, the CDR3 is TGTGCCAGCAGCGCCGGGACTAGCGGGAGTAATGAGCAGTTCTTC.

The chain uses TRBV19 and TRBJ2-1; D not certain. Germline CDR1 LNHDA, CDR2 SQIVND (reference sequence). V was cut by 8 bases and J by 0 bases, with 8 bases left in between. This CDR3 is built from 13 residues. CDR3 region: CASSTISYNEQFF. In DNA, the CDR3 is TGTGCCAGTTCGACCATCTCCTACAATGAGCAGTTCTTC.

The genes are TRBV29-1 and TRBJ2-1; TRBD2 aligns across 11 bases. This CDR3 is built from 15 residues. V lost 4 bases to trimming and J lost 6 bases; unmatched junction nucleotides: 8. Germline-derived CDR1 and CDR2 are SQVTM and ANQGSEA. CDR3 amino acids: CSVVVGLAGGNEQFF. The CDR3 DNA follows: TGCAGCGTTGTAGTGGGTCTAGCGGGAGGCAATGAGCAGTTCTTC.

This clone was counted a few times. The genes are TRBV23-1 and TRBJ1-1, with a possible D match to TRBD1 (6 bases). Being an ORF, TRBV23-1 has a function that is uncertain. CDR3 length: 19 amino acids. V was trimmed by 0 bases and J by 7 bases, leaving 27 bases between them. CDR3 nucleotides: TGCGCCAGCAGTCAATCAGGTTCGATACCTTCAGGGGCAGGCGGTGAAGCTTTCTTT. It yields the protein CASSQSGSIPSGAGGEAFF.

The rearrangement links TRBV29-1 to TRBJ2-5; no firm D call. CDR1 and CDR2 from the germline V gene are SQVTM and ANQGSEA. CDR3 length: 11 amino acids. V lost 4 bases and J lost 5, with 8 bases in between. The CDR3 is CSVGHPETQYF. CDR3 coding DNA: TGCAGCGTTGGGCACCCGGAGACCCAGTACTTC.

This clone was detected once. This chain joins TRBV15 and TRBJ2-1; D perhaps matches TRBD2 (6 bases). Trimming took 4 bases from V and 9 from J, leaving 19 bases between them. The germline V gene has CDR1 LNHNV and CDR2 YYDKDF (reference sequence). The CDR3 consists of 15 residues. The CDR3 protein is CATSNTAGMSGEQFF. CDR3 nucleotide sequence: TGTGCCACCAGCAATACGGCGGGGATGTCGGGTGAGCAGTTCTTC.

CDR3 residues: CASRTGPYEQYF. The CDR3 DNA follows: TGTGCCAGCAGGACCGGGCCCTACGAGCAGTACTTC. This chain joins TRBV6-6 and TRBJ2-7; D remains ambiguous. The CDR3 consists of 12 residues. Germline V CDR1 and CDR2: MNHNY, SVGAGI (reference sequence). Trimming took off 6 bases at V and 2 bases at J, with 8 bases between the two ends.

This chain links TRBV23-1 with TRBJ1-4; 7 bases are a match to TRBD1. TRBV23-1 is recorded as an ORF, its role being uncertain. The junction had 5 bases not matched to a gene; V was cut back by 6 bases and J by 1 base. The CDR3 is made up of 15 amino acids. The CDR3 DNA reads as TGCGCCAGCAGGCCGCGGACAGGAACTAATGAAAAACTGTTTTTT. Its protein is CASRPRTGTNEKLFF.

The V and J genes are TRBV19 and TRBJ2-4; 11 nucleotides line up with TRBD2. The J segment lost 0 bases and the V segment lost 3 bases, leaving 7 bases of the junction unmatched. Germline V gives CDR1 LNHDA, CDR2 SQIVND (reference sequence). This CDR3 region has 18 residues. CDR3 protein: CASSMYSGRELAKNIQYF. The CDR3, as DNA: TGTGCCAGTAGTATGTATAGCGGGAGGGAACTAGCCAAAAACATTCAGTACTTC.

V and J are TRBV30 and TRBJ2-4; tentative D call: TRBD1 (5 bases). With 1 base removed from V and 11 bases from J, the gap between germline ends came to 9 bases. The CDR3 runs to 11 residues. From germline, CDR1 is GTSNPN and CDR2 SVGIG (reference sequence). CDR3 loop: CAWSGKQVQYF. CDR3 in DNA: TGTGCCTGGAGTGGAAAACAGGTTCAGTACTTC. Filled out from reference TRBV30 and TRBJ2-4, the complete variable domain reads SQTIHQWPATLVQPVGSPLSLECTVEGTSNPNLYWYRQAAGRGLQLLFYSVGIGQISSEVPQNLSASRPQDRQFILSSKKLLLSDSGFYLCAWSGKQVQYFGAGTRLSVL.

The gene calls are TRBV2 and TRBJ2-6; D uncertain. The germline V gene has CDR1 SNHLY and CDR2 FYNNEI. With 8 bases removed from V and 1 base from J, the gap between germline ends came to 12 bases. The CDR3 sequence is 15 residues long. The CDR3 DNA reads as TGTGCCAGCCGAAGGCTGATATCTGGGGCCAACGTCCTGACTTTC. Encoded protein: CASRRLISGANVLTF.

This chain connects TRBV19 to TRBJ2-2; perhaps TRBD2 as D (5 bases). V was cut by 0 bases and J by 6 bases, with 11 bases left in between. From germline, CDR1 is LNHDA and CDR2 SQIVND (reference sequence). This CDR3 has 15 residues. CDR3 in amino acids: CASSIDPGKAGELFF. CDR3 sequence (DNA): TGTGCCAGTAGTATAGATCCGGGGAAGGCCGGGGAGCTGTTTTTT.

The chain combines TRBV7-9 with TRBJ2-3, with D unresolved. V was shortened by 5 bases and J by 2 bases, with 14 bases between the two germline ends. This CDR3 is built from 15 residues. The germline V gene has CDR1 SEHNR and CDR2 FQNEAQ (reference sequence). CDR3 bases: TGTGCCAGCAGCCAACACGTCACCTCCACAGATACGCAGTATTTT. Encoded protein: CASSQHVTSTDTQYF. Combining the CDR3 with reference TRBV7-9 and TRBJ2-3 gives the whole variable domain DTGVSQNPRHKITKRGQNVTFRCDPISEHNRLYWYRQTLGQGPEFLTYFQNEAQLEKSRLLSDRFSAERPKGSFSTLEIQRTEQGDSAMYLCASSQHVTSTDTQYFGPGTRLTVL.

The J gene is TRBJ2-2, the V gene TRBV14; no definite D call. CDR1 and CDR2 (germline): SGHDN, FVKESK. The CDR3 covers 14 residues. Trimming pared 1 base from V and 3 bases from J, leaving 6 bases between. Here the CDR3 reads CASSQAQYTGELFF. The CDR3 region has the DNA TGTGCCAGCAGCCAAGCGCAGTACACCGGGGAGCTGTTTTTT.

On this clone: A junction end diverges from the germline sequence, so it may reflect a read error. The chain links TRBV30 to TRBJ2-7; TRBD2 matches at 7 bases. The CDR3 has 13 residues. The V gene's germline CDR1 is GTSNPN and CDR2 SVGIG (reference sequence). This chain's CDR3 is CAWSVDKVREWHF. In DNA form, the CDR3 reads TGTGCCTGGAGTGTAGATAAAGTGCGGGAGTGGCACTTC.

The chain has TRBV28 and TRBJ2-1, with 7 bases lining up with TRBD2. Germline assignment: CDR1 MDHEN and CDR2 SYDVKM. After removal of 5 bases from V and 0 bases from J, the junction contained 4 bases not matched to a gene. This CDR3 region has 15 residues. Written as DNA, the CDR3 is TGTGCCAGCAGTCCAGCGGGACCCTCCTACAATGAGCAGTTCTTC. Its translation: CASSPAGPSYNEQFF.

The chain couples TRBV7-9 to TRBJ1-1; D remains unclear. The germline CDR1 and CDR2 sequences are SEHNR and FQNEAQ (reference sequence). The CDR3 covers 15 residues. The ends were cut back, 2 bases at V and 0 bases at J, with 10 bases in the middle. Written as DNA, the CDR3 is TGTGCCAGCAGCTTAAATCCCTTAATGAACACTGAAGCTTTCTTT. This codes for CASSLNPLMNTEAFF.

The rearrangement uses TRBV4-1 and TRBJ2-5; D might be TRBD1 or TRBD2, each matching 6 bases. The CDR3 has 17 residues. Germline CDR1 MGHRA, CDR2 YSYEKL. Trimming removed 0 bases from V and 4 bases from J, with 18 bases in between. CDR3 amino acids: CASSQDRAGGAGETQYF. The CDR3 nucleotides are TGCGCCAGCAGCCAAGATCGGGCCGGGGGCGCAGGAGAGACCCAGTACTTC.

The chain couples TRBV5-1 to TRBJ2-7, with D hard to call. CDR3 length equals 12 residues. V gave up 7 bases and J gave up 0 bases, with 8 bases separating them. Germline V gene data show CDR1 as SGHRS and CDR2 as YFSETQ. This CDR3 is CASSLPSYEQYF. CDR3 coding DNA: TGCGCCAGCTCCCTCCCCTCCTACGAGCAGTACTTC. Variable domain in full (rest from reference TRBV5-1 and TRBJ2-7): KAGVTQTPRYLIKTRGQQVTLSCSPISGHRSVSWYQQTPGQGLQFLFEYFSETQRNKGNFPGRFSGRQFSNSRSEMNVSTLELGDSALYLCASSLPSYEQYFGPGTRLTVT.

The chain is built from TRBV12-5 and TRBJ2-1; TRBD2 agrees at 7 bases. Losses at the gene ends were 7 bases for V and 8 bases for J; bases not matched to a gene: 11. The germline gives CDR1 LGHNT, CDR2 FRNRAP. The CDR3 extends over 14 amino acids. CDR3 nucleotide sequence: TGTGCTAGTGCCCCAATAGCGGGTCGGTATGAGCAGTTCTTC. Translated, it gives CASAPIAGRYEQFF.

The gene calls are TRBV5-1 and TRBJ2-6; D is unclear. Germline assignment: CDR1 SGHRS and CDR2 YFSETQ. The CDR3 runs 17 residues. Between the trimmed V and J ends, which lost 5 bases and 0 bases, there was a span of 15 bases. CDR3 in amino acids: CASRYRGGDSGANVLTF. CDR3 nucleotide sequence: TGCGCCAGCAGGTATCGTGGTGGAGACTCTGGGGCCAACGTCCTGACTTTC.

The rearrangement uses TRBV28 and TRBJ1-1; D remains ambiguous. Trimming removed 5 bases at V and 1 base at J, with 11 bases between. The CDR3 extends over 14 amino acids. Per germline, CDR1 MDHEN and CDR2 SYDVKM. The CDR3 is CASSPTTGNTEAFF. CDR3 coding DNA: TGTGCCAGCAGTCCCACGACGGGGAACACTGAAGCTTTCTTT.

J is TRBJ2-2 and V is TRBV28; D not resolved. CDR3 length: 12 amino acids. V gave up 6 bases and J gave up 5 bases, with 7 bases separating them. The V gene's germline CDR1 is MDHEN and CDR2 SYDVKM. DNA of the CDR3: TGTGCCAGCAGCACGACAACCGGGGAGCTGTTTTTT. Protein sequence: CASSTTTGELFF.

The V call is TRBV29-1, the J call TRBJ2-5; D possibly corresponds to TRBD2 (6 bases). Germline assignment: CDR1 SQVTM and CDR2 ANQGSEA. The CDR3 consists of 12 residues. Trimming stripped 7 bases from V and 1 base from J, with 10 bases between. The CDR3, as DNA: TGCAGCGCCGGGGGATTCCAAGAGACCCAGTACTTC. Translation: CSAGGFQETQYF.

The rearrangement uses TRBV9 and TRBJ2-1, with 10 nucleotides matching TRBD2. Trimming took 0 bases from V and 10 from J; bases not matched to a gene: 10. The CDR3 length is 16 residues. Germline assignment: CDR1 SGDLS and CDR2 YYNGEE. The CDR3 bases are TGTGCCAGCAGCGTAGCTATGGCTAGCGGGAGTGGGGAGCAGTTCTTC. The encoded protein is CASSVAMASGSGEQFF.

V and J are TRBV28 and TRBJ2-7; no definite D call. The CDR3 runs 14 residues. Trimming took off 6 bases at V and 7 bases at J, with 19 bases between the two ends. Germline assignment: CDR1 MDHEN and CDR2 SYDVKM. CDR3 DNA sequence: TGTGCCAGCAGCACGGTTGGGGATGGACGAGAGCAGTACTTC. Its protein is CASSTVGDGREQYF.

The chain recombines TRBV7-2 with TRBJ1-2; tentatively, D is TRBD1 (6 bases). Germline CDR1 and CDR2: SGHTA and FQGNSA. The CDR3 is 14 amino acids. The ends were cut back, 3 bases at V and 6 bases at J, with 14 bases in the middle. CDR3 loop: CASSFLQGYDGYTF. The CDR3 DNA reads as TGTGCCAGCAGCTTCCTACAGGGATACGATGGCTACACCTTC.

The chain joins TRBV29-1 to TRBJ1-1, with 7 bases aligning to TRBD1. Losses at the gene ends were 4 bases for V and 1 base for J; bases not matched to a gene: 3. The CDR3 is 13 residues long. Germline values: CDR1 SQVTM, CDR2 ANQGSEA. The CDR3: CSVGAGGNTEAFF. The DNA of the CDR3 is TGCAGCGTTGGGGCAGGGGGGAACACTGAAGCTTTCTTT.